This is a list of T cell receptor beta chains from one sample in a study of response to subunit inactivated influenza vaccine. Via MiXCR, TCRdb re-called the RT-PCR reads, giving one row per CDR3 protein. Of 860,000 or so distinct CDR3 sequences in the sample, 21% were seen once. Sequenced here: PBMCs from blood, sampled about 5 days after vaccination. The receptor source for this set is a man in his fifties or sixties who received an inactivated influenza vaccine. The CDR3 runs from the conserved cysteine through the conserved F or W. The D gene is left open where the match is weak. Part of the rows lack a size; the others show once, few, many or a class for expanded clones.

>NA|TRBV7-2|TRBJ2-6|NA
CASIELPGANVLTF
TGTGCCAGCATCGAACTCCCTGGGGCCAACGTCCTGACTTTC
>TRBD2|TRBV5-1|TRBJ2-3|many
CASSLGLAGSTDTQYF
TGCGCCAGCAGCTTGGGACTAGCGGGGAGCACAGATACGCAGTATTTT
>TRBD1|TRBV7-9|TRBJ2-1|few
CASSSYGTGGEQFF
TGTGCCAGCAGCTCGTACGGGACAGGAGGGGAGCAGTTCTTC
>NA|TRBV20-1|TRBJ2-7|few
CSARDAGKQYF
TGCAGTGCTAGAGACGCAGGGAAGCAGTACTTC
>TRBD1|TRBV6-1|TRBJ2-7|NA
CASRPSGQGAYEQYF
TGTGCCAGCCGTCCTTCTGGACAGGGGGCCTACGAGCAGTACTTC
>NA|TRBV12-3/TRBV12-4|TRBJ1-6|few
CASSNLKDSPLHF
TGTGCCAGCAGCAATCTAAAAGATTCACCCCTCCACTTT
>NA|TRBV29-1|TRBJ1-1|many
CSVAPQGLNTEAFF
TGCAGCGTCGCACCACAGGGTTTGAACACTGAAGCTTTCTTT
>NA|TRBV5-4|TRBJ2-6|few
CASSSGPTSGANVLTF
TGTGCCAGCAGCTCAGGACCTACTTCTGGGGCCAACGTCCTGACTTTC
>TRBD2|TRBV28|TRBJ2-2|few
CATKGLAGNTGELFF
TGTGCCACCAAGGGACTAGCGGGTAACACCGGGGAGCTGTTTTTT
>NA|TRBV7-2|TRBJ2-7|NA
CASSLRAGTDYEQYF
TGTGCCAGCAGCTTAAGGGCGGGAACTGACTACGAGCAGTACTTC
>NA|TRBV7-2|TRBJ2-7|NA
CASSFDRNSYEQYF
TGTGCCAGCAGCTTTGACAGGAACTCCTACGAGCAGTACTTC
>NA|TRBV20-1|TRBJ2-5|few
CSARVERQETQYF
TGCAGTGCTAGAGTTGAGCGCCAAGAGACCCAGTACTTC
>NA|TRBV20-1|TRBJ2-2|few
CSARPQNTGELFF
TGCAGTGCTAGGCCCCAGAACACCGGGGAGCTGTTTTTT